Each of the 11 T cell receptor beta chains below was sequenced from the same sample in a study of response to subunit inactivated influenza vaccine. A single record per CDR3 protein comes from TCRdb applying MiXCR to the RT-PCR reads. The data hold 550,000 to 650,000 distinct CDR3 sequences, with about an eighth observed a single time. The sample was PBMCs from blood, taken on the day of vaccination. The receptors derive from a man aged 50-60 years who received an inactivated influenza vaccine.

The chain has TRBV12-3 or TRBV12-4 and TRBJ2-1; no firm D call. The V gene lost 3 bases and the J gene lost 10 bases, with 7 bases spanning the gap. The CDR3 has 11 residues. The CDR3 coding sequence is TGTGCCAGCAGTTTTGTTGGCGAGCAGTTCTTC. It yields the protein CASSFVGEQFF.

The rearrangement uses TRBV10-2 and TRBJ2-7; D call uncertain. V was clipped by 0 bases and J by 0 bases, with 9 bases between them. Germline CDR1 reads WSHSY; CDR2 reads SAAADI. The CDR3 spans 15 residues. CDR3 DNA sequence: TGCGCCAGCAGTGAGTCGACGGTTAGCTCCTACGAGCAGTACTTC. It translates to CASSESTVSSYEQYF.

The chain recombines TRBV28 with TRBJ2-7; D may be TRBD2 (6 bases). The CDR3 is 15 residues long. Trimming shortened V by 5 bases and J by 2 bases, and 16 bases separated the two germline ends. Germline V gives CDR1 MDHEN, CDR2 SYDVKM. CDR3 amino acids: CASSPWAGTTYEQYF. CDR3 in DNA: TGTGCCAGCAGTCCATGGGCGGGAACCACCTACGAGCAGTACTTC. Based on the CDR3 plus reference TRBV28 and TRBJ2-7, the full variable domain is DVKVTQSSRYLVKRTGEKVFLECVQDMDHENMFWYRQDPGLGLRLIYFSYDVKMKEKGDIPEGYSVSREKKERFSLILESASTNQTSMYLCASSPWAGTTYEQYFGPGTRLTVT.

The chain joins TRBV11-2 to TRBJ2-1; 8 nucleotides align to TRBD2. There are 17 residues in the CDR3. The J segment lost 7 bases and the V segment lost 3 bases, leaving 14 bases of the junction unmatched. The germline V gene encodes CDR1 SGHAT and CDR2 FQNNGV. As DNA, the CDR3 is TGTGCCAGCAGCTTTTCGTCAGCGGGGGCCCCATTTAATGAGCAGTTCTTC. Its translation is CASSFSSAGAPFNEQFF. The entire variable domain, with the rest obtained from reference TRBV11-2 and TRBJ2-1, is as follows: EAGVAQSPRYKIIEKRQSVAFWCNPISGHATLYWYQQILGQGPKLLIQFQNNGVVDDSQLPKDRFSAERLKGVDSTLKIQPAKLEDSAVYLCASSFSSAGAPFNEQFFGPGTRLTVL.

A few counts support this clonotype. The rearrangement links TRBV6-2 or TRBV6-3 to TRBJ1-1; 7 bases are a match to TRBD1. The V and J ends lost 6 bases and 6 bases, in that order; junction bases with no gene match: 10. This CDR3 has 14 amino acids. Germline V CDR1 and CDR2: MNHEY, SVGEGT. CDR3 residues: CASRSTGSGAEAFF. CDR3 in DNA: TGTGCCAGCAGATCGACAGGGAGCGGTGCTGAAGCTTTCTTT.

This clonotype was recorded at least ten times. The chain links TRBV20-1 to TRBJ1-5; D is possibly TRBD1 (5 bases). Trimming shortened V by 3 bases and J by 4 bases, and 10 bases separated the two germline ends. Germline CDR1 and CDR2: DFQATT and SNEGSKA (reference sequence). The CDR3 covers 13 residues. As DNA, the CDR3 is TGCAGTGCTAGCGCTTACAGGAATCAGCCCCAGCATTTT. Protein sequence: CSASAYRNQPQHF.

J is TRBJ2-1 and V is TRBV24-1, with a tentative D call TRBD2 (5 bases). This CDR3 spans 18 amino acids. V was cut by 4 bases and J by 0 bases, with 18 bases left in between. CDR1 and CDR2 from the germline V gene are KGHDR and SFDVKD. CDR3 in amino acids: CATSDPRGSGSSYNEQFF. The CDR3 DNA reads TGTGCCACCAGTGACCCCCGAGGGAGCGGCAGCTCCTACAATGAGCAGTTCTTC.

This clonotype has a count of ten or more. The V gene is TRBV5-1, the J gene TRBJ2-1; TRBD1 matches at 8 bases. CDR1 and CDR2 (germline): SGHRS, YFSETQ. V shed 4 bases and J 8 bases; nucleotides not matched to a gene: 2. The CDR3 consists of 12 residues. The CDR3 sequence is CASSPGGHEQFF. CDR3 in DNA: TGCGCCAGCAGCCCAGGGGGCCATGAGCAGTTCTTC.

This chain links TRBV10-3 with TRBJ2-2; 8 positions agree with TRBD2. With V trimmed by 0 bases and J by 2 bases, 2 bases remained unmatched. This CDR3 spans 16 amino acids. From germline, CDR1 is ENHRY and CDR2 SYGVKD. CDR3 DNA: TGTGCCATCAGTGAGTCTAGCGGGGCAAACACCGGGGAGCTGTTTTTT. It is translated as CAISESSGANTGELFF.

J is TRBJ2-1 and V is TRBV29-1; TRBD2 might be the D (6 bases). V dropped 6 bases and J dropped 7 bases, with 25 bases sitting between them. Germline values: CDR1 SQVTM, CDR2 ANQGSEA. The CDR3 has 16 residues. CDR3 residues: CSVLTRGSNRGNEQFF. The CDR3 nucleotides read TGCAGCGTCCTCACCCGGGGGTCTAATCGGGGGAATGAGCAGTTCTTC.

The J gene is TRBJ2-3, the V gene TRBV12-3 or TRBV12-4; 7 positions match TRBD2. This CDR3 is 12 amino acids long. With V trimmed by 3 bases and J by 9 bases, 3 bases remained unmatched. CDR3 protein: CASSFTRGTQYF. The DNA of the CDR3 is TGTGCCAGCAGTTTTACGCGGGGGACGCAGTATTTT.